Below are 2 T cell receptor beta chains sequenced from a single sample in a study of early T cells in non-severe SARS-CoV-2 infection. TCRdb re-analysed the 5' RACE reads in MiXCR, keeping a single row per CDR3 protein. The sample holds about 77,000 distinct CDR3 sequences; approximately 9.1% are singletons and the top ten take more than 4.5%. Sample: whole blood. Every receptor here comes from an adult who was a healthcare worker with PCR-confirmed SARS-CoV-2 infection or an uninfected control (not recorded which).

The rearrangement links TRBV10-2 to TRBJ1-1, with a weak D call TRBD1 (6 bases). CDR1 and CDR2 (germline): WSHSY, SAAADI. Trimming removed 10 bases from V and 4 bases from J, with 16 bases in between. The CDR3 consists of 13 residues. The chain's CDR3 is CATTGSGGTEAFF. CDR3 nucleotides: TGCGCCACCACAGGGAGTGGCGGCACTGAAGCTTTCTTT.

The sample holds one count of this clonotype. This chain connects TRBV28 to TRBJ1-4; D not resolved. The V and J ends lost 3 bases and 8 bases respectively, with 7 bases between them. This CDR3 region has 12 residues. CDR1 MDHEN and CDR2 SYDVKM come from the germline V gene. The CDR3 DNA reads as TGTGCCAGCAGTTTCGGCCGAGAAAAACTGTTTTTT. It translates to CASSFGREKLFF. The whole variable domain, remainder taken from reference TRBV28 and TRBJ1-4, is DVKVTQSSRYLVKRTGEKVFLECVQDMDHENMFWYRQDPGLGLRLIYFSYDVKMKEKGDIPEGYSVSREKKERFSLILESASTNQTSMYLCASSFGREKLFFGSGTQLSVL.